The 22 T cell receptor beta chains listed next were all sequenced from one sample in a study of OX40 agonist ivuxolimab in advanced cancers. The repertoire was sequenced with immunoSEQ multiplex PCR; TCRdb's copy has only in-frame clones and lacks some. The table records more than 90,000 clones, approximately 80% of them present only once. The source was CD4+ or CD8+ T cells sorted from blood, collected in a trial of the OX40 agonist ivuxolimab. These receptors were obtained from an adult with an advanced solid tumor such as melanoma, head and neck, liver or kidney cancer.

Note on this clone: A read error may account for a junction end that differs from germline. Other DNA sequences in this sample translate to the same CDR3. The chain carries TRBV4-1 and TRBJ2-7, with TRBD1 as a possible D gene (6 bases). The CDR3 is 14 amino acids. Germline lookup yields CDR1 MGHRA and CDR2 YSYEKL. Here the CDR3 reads CASSQAGKGEEQYF. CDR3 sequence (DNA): TGTGCCAGCAGCCAAGCCGGAAAGGGGGAAGAGCAGTACTTC.

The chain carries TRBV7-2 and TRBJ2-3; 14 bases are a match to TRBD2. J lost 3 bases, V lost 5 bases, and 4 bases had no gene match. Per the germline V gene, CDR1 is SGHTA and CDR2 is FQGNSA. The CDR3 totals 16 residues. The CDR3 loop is CASSPRLAGGTDTQYF. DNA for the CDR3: TGTGCCAGCAGCCCCAGACTAGCGGGAGGGACAGATACGCAGTATTTT.

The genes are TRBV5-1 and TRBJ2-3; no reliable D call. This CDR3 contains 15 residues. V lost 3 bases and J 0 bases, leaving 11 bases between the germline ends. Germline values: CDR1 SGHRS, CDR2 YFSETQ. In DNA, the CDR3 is TGCGCCAGCAGCTCAGACATTTCTAGCACAGATACGCAGTATTTT. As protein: CASSSDISSTDTQYF.

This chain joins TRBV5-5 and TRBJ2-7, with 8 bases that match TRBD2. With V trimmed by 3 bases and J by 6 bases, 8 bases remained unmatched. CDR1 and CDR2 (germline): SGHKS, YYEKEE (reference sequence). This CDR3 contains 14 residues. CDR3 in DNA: TGTGCCAGCAGCTGGAACGGGGGGGCGAGCGAGCAGTACTTC. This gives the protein CASSWNGGASEQYF.

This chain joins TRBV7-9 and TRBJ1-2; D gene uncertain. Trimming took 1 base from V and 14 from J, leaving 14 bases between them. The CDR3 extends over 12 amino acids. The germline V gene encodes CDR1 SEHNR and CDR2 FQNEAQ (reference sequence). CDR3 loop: CASSLDLTRETF. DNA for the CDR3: TGTGCCAGCAGCTTAGATCTAACCCGGGAGACCTTC.

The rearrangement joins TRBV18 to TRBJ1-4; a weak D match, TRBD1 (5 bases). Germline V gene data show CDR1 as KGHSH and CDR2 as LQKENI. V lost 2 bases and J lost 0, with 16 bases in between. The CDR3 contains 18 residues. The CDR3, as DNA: TGTGCCAGCTCACCAGCCCAGGGTTCTTTTGCAACTAATGAAAAACTGTTTTTT. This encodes CASSPAQGSFATNEKLFF. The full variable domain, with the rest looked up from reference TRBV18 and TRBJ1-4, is NAGVMQNPRHLVRRRGQEARLRCSPMKGHSHVYWYRQLPEEGLKFMVYLQKENIIDESGMPKERFSAEFPKEGPSILRIQQVVRGDSAAYFCASSPAQGSFATNEKLFFGSGTQLSVL.

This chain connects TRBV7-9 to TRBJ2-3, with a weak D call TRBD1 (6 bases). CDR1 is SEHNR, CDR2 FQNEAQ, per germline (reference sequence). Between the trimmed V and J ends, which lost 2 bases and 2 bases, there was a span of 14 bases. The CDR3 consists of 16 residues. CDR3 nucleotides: TGTGCCAGCAGCTTAAACAGGGCCCCACTCACAGATACGCAGTATTTT. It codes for CASSLNRAPLTDTQYF.

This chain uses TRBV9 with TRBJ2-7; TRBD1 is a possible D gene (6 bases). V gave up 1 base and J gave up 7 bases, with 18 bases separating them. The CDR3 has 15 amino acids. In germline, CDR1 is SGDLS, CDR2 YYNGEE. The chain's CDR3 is CASSVTKGRDKEQYF. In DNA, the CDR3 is TGTGCCAGCAGCGTAACGAAAGGACGGGACAAGGAGCAGTACTTC.

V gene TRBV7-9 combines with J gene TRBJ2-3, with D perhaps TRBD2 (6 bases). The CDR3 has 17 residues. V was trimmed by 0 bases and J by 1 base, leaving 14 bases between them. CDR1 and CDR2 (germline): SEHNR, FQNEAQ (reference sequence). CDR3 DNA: TGTGCCAGCAGCTTAGCGGGGACTCTGAGCCGCACAGATACGCAGTATTTT. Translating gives CASSLAGTLSRTDTQYF.

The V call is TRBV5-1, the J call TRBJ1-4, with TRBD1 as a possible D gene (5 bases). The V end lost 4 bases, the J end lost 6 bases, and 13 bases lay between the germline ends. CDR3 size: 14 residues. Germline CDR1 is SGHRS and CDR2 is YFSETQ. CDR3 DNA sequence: TGCGCCAGCAGCCGATCCAGGGAGGATGAAAAACTGTTTTTT. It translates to CASSRSREDEKLFF. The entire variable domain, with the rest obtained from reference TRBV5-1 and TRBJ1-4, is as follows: KAGVTQTPRYLIKTRGQQVTLSCSPISGHRSVSWYQQTPGQGLQFLFEYFSETQRNKGNFPGRFSGRQFSNSRSEMNVSTLELGDSALYLCASSRSREDEKLFFGSGTQLSVL.

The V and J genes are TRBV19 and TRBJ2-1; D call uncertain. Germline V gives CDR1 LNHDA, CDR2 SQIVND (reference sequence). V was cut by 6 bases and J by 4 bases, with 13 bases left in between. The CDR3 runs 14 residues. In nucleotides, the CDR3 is TGTGCCAGTAGCCTTACCTCGGGTTACAATGAGCAGTTCTTC. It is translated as CASSLTSGYNEQFF.

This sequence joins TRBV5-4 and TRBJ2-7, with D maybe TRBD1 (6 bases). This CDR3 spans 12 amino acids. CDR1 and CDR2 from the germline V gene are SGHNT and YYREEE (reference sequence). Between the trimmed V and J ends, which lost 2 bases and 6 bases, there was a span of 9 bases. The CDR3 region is CASSLQGIEQYF. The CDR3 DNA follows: TGTGCCAGCAGCTTACAGGGTATCGAGCAGTACTTC.

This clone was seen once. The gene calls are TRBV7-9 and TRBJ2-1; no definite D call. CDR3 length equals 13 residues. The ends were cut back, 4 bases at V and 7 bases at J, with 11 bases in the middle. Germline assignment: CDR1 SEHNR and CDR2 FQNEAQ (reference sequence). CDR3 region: CASSSREDNEQFF. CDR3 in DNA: TGTGCCAGCAGCTCTAGAGAGGATAATGAGCAGTTCTTC.

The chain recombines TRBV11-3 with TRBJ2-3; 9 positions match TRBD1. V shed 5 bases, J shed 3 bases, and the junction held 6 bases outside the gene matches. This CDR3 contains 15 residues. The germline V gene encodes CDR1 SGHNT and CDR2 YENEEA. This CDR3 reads CASSGGTGFTDTQYF. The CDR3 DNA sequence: TGTGCCAGCAGCGGTGGGACAGGGTTTACAGATACGCAGTATTTT.

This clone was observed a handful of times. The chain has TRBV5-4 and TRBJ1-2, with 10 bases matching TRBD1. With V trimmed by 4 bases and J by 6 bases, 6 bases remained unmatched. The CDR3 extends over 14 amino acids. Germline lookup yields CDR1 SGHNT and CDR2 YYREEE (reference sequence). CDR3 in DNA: TGTGCCAGCAGCCGGGACAGGGGCTTTCATGGCTACACCTTC. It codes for CASSRDRGFHGYTF.

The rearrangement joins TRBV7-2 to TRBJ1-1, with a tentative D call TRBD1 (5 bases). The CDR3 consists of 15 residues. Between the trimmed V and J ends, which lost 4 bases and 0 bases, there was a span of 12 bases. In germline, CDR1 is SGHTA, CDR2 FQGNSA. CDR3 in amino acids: CASSSPPGLNTEAFF. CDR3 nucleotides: TGTGCCAGCAGCTCTCCGCCGGGACTGAACACTGAAGCTTTCTTT. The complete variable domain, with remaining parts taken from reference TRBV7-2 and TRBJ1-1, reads GAGVSQSPSNKVTEKGKDVELRCDPISGHTALYWYRQSLGQGLEFLIYFQGNSAPDKSGLPSDRFSAERTGGSVSTLTIQRTQQEDSAVYLCASSSPPGLNTEAFFGQGTRLTVV.

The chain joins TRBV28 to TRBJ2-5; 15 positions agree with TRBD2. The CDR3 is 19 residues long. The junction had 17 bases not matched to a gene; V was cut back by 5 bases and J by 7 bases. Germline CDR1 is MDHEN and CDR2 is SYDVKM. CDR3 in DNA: TGTGCCAGCAGTCTTCGGACTAGCGGGAGGGCCCGGGGATTGGGGACCCAGTACTTC. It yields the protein CASSLRTSGRARGLGTQYF.

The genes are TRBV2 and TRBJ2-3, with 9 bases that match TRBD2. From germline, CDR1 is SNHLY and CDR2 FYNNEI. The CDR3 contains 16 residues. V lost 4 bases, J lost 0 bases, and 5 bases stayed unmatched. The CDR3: CASSVPTSGSTDTQYF. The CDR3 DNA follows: TGTGCCAGCAGTGTCCCGACTAGCGGTAGCACAGATACGCAGTATTTT. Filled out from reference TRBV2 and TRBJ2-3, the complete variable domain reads EPEVTQTPSHQVTQMGQEVILRCVPISNHLYFYWYRQILGQKVEFLVSFYNNEISEKSEIFDDQFSVERPDGSNFTLKIRSTKLEDSAMYFCASSVPTSGSTDTQYFGPGTRLTVL.

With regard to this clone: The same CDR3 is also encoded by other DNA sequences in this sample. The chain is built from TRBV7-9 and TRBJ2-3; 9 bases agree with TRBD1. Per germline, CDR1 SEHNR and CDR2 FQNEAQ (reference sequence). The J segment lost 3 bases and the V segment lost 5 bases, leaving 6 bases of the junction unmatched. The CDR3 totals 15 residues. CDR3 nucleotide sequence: TGTGCCAGCAGCCAAGGGGGACAGGGTACAGATACGCAGTATTTT. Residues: CASSQGGQGTDTQYF.

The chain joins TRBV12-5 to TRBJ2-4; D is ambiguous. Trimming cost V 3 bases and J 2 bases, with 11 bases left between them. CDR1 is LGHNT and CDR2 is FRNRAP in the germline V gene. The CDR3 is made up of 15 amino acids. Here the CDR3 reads CASGFVDWTKNIQYF. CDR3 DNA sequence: TGTGCTAGTGGTTTCGTCGATTGGACCAAAAACATTCAGTACTTC.

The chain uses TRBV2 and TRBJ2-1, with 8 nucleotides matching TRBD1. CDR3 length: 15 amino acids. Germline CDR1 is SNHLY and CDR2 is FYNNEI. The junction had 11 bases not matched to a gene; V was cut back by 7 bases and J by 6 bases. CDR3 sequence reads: CASTRGAGGINEQFF. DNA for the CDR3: TGTGCCAGCACTCGCGGGGCAGGGGGCATCAATGAGCAGTTCTTC.

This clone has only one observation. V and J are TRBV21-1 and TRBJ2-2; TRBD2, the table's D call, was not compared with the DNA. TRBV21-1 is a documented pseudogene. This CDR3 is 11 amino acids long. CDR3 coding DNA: TGTGCCAGCAGCCGAGGCGGGGAGCTGTTTTTT. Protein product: CASSRGGELFF.